The 27 T cell receptor beta chains presented below share a single source sample, sequenced in a study of OX40 agonist ivuxolimab in advanced cancers. Sequencing used immunoSEQ multiplex PCR; TCRdb keeps in-frame clones, though not all of them. The sample records 65,000 to 70,000 clones, about 80% being singletons. Material: CD4+ or CD8+ T cells sorted from blood, obtained in a trial of the OX40 agonist ivuxolimab. The receptors were sampled from an adult with an advanced solid tumor such as melanoma, head and neck, liver or kidney cancer.

The chain has TRBV6-1 and TRBJ2-1; the D is unclear. CDR3 length: 12 amino acids. The V gene lost 5 bases and the J gene lost 5 bases, with 7 bases spanning the gap. Per germline, CDR1 MNHNS and CDR2 SASEGT. CDR3 loop: CASSRRNNEQFF. CDR3 bases: TGTGCCAGCAGTCGAAGAAACAATGAGCAGTTCTTC.

This chain joins TRBV21-1 and TRBJ1-5; the table's D call TRBD1 went unverified against the DNA. TRBV21-1 counts as a pseudogene. The CDR3 covers 17 residues. The CDR3 DNA sequence: TGTGCCAGCAGCAAAGGGACGACAGGGGGAGGTAATCAGCCCCAGCATTTT. It specifies CASSKGTTGGGNQPQHF.

This clone has a handful of counts. This sequence joins TRBV4-1 and TRBJ1-2; 10 bases map to TRBD1. The CDR3 loop spans 16 amino acids. Germline CDR1 and CDR2: MGHRA and YSYEKL. J lost 1 base, V lost 2 bases, and 4 bases had no gene match. The CDR3 protein is CASSQPTGGLNYGYTF. CDR3 nucleotides: TGCGCCAGCAGCCAACCGACAGGGGGCCTTAACTATGGCTACACCTTC.

This clone came up once. The CDR3 loop is CAWSVLGYNSPLHF. CDR3 nucleotides: TGTGCCTGGAGTGTACTGGGGTATAATTCACCCCTCCACTTT. The chain links TRBV30 to TRBJ1-6; no reliable D call. Trimming shortened V by 0 bases and J by 4 bases, and 7 bases separated the two germline ends. Germline V gene data show CDR1 as GTSNPN and CDR2 as SVGIG (reference sequence). CDR3 length: 14 residues.

This chain links TRBV7-9 with TRBJ2-5; D ambiguous. Germline V gene data show CDR1 as SEHNR and CDR2 as FQNEAQ (reference sequence). V was shortened by 5 bases and J by 3 bases, with 4 bases between the two germline ends. The CDR3 has 11 amino acids. The CDR3 sequence is CASSREETQYF. Here the CDR3 DNA reads TGTGCCAGCAGCCGCGAAGAGACCCAGTACTTC.

The chain employs TRBV11-2 and TRBJ2-7, with TRBD2 matching 11 bases. The CDR3 loop spans 15 amino acids. V lost 5 bases to trimming and J lost 6 bases; unmatched junction nucleotides: 9. The germline gives CDR1 SGHAT, CDR2 FQNNGV. The CDR3 DNA reads TGTGCCAGCAGCCCCAATAGCGGGAGGGCCAGCGAGCAGTACTTC. Translation: CASSPNSGRASEQYF.

The V gene is TRBV18, the J gene TRBJ1-1; D not resolved. Germline loops: CDR1 KGHSH, CDR2 LQKENI. The CDR3 is made up of 14 amino acids. V shed 2 bases and J shed 4 bases, with 11 bases lying between them. Here the CDR3 DNA reads TGTGCCAGCTCACCAGATCCGGGAATCACTGAAGCTTTCTTT. Translation gives CASSPDPGITEAFF.

The chain links TRBV10-3 to TRBJ2-2; 11 nucleotides line up with TRBD2. Per the germline V gene, CDR1 is ENHRY and CDR2 is SYGVKD. The CDR3 runs 16 residues. The V gene end was trimmed by 2 bases and the J gene end by 7 bases; junction bases not matched to a gene: 6. CDR3 sequence: CAISEEGLAVRGELFF. The CDR3 region has the DNA TGTGCCATCAGTGAGGAGGGACTAGCGGTACGCGGGGAGCTGTTTTTT.

The chain recombines TRBV6-1 with TRBJ2-1; no firm D call. The CDR3 covers 13 residues. Germline V gene lookup returns CDR1 MNHNS and CDR2 SASEGT. V was shortened by 6 bases and J by 15 bases, with 21 bases between the two germline ends. The CDR3 DNA reads as TGTGCCAGCAGCTCTATGGGCGCCCAAAAGGGGTTCTTC. Protein: CASSSMGAQKGFF.

This sequence joins TRBV28 and TRBJ2-1; tentative D call: TRBD2 (6 bases). The CDR3 length is 15 residues. Trimming shortened V by 6 bases and J by 3 bases, and 15 bases separated the two germline ends. From germline, CDR1 is MDHEN and CDR2 SYDVKM. The CDR3 nucleotides are TGTGCCAGCAGCCCCGGGGACTCGAACTACAATGAGCAGTTCTTC. Amino acid sequence: CASSPGDSNYNEQFF.

This clone was counted a single time. At one of its ends the junction is not consistent with the germline gene, which may arise from a read error. This sample also contains other DNA sequences that code for the same CDR3. The rearrangement joins TRBV29-1 to TRBJ2-2, with TRBD2 as a possible D gene (5 bases). The CDR3 is made up of 13 amino acids. Per germline, CDR1 SQVTM and CDR2 ANQGSEA. The CDR3 reads CSVEDQNTGELFF. Written as DNA, the CDR3 is TGCAGCGTTGAAGATCAGAACACCGGGGAACTGTTTTTT.

This clone showed up just once. The V gene is TRBV19, the J gene TRBJ1-1; 7 bases are shared with TRBD1. The CDR3 runs 12 residues. The V segment lost 9 bases and the J segment 3 bases; nucleotides outside the gene matches: 4. Germline values: CDR1 LNHDA, CDR2 SQIVND (reference sequence). This CDR3 reads CASRDRDTEAFF. The CDR3 coding sequence is TGTGCCAGCAGAGACAGGGACACTGAAGCTTTCTTT. The full variable domain, rest sourced from reference TRBV19 and TRBJ1-1, is DGGITQSPKYLFRKEGQNVTLSCEQNLNHDAMYWYRQDPGQGLRLIYYSQIVNDFQKGDIAEGYSVSREKKESFPLTVTSAQKNPTAFYLCASRDRDTEAFFGQGTRLTVV.

V is TRBV2 and J is TRBJ1-2; TRBD1 matches at 7 bases. V lost 5 bases and J lost 8; bases outside the gene matches: 11. CDR1 and CDR2 from the germline V gene are SNHLY and FYNNEI. The CDR3 sequence is 14 residues long. This CDR3 reads CASSTMGQSVGYTF. As DNA, the CDR3 is TGTGCCAGCAGTACGATGGGACAGTCGGTCGGCTACACCTTC.

The chain combines TRBV5-1 with TRBJ2-7, with D tentatively TRBD1 (5 bases). Germline V gives CDR1 SGHRS, CDR2 YFSETQ. Deletions cut 4 bases from V and 0 bases from J, with 11 bases between. The CDR3 is made up of 14 amino acids. Here the CDR3 reads CASSRQGPSYEQYF. CDR3 DNA: TGCGCCAGCAGCCGGCAGGGCCCCTCCTACGAGCAGTACTTC.

The gene calls are TRBV6-1 and TRBJ1-5; 7 positions match TRBD1. The germline V gene has CDR1 MNHNS and CDR2 SASEGT. CDR3 length: 15 residues. With 5 bases clipped from V and 0 bases from J, the junction kept 4 bases outside the gene matches. The CDR3 coding sequence is TGTGCCAGCAGTTTACAGGGGATTAGCAATCAGCCCCAGCATTTT. Encoded protein: CASSLQGISNQPQHF.

The chain joins TRBV7-9 to TRBJ1-1; 10 bases are a match to TRBD1. Germline V gene sequence: CDR1 SEHNR, CDR2 FQNEAQ (reference sequence). There are 14 residues in the CDR3. The ends lost 1 base at V and 7 bases at J; junction bases unmatched: 3. In DNA form, the CDR3 reads TGTGCCAGCAGCTTAGGACAGGGGGCGTTTGAAGCTTTCTTT. This gives the protein CASSLGQGAFEAFF.

V is TRBV7-6 and J is TRBJ2-2; D is perhaps TRBD1 or TRBD2 (5 bases each). This CDR3 spans 12 amino acids. V lost 4 bases and J lost 6, with 6 bases in between. In germline, CDR1 is SGHVS, CDR2 FNYEAQ. The CDR3 loop is CASSWGSGELFF. CDR3 DNA sequence: TGTGCCAGCAGCTGGGGGTCCGGGGAGCTGTTTTTT. Drawing the rest from reference TRBV7-6 and TRBJ2-2, the complete variable domain is GAGVSQSPRYKVTKRGQDVALRCDPISGHVSLYWYRQALGQGPEFLTYFNYEAQQDKSGLPNDRFSAERPEGSISTLTIQRTEQRDSAMYRCASSWGSGELFFGEGSRLTVL.

This chain joins TRBV4-2 and TRBJ2-7; 10 nucleotides agree with TRBD2. The V and J ends lost 0 bases and 5 bases, in that order; junction bases with no gene match: 7. The CDR3 spans 16 residues. Germline lookup yields CDR1 LGHNA and CDR2 YNFKEQ. DNA of the CDR3: TGTGCCAGCAGCCAAGATTTTAGAAGCGGGGGGGACGAGCAGTACTTC. Encoded protein: CASSQDFRSGGDEQYF.

The V call is TRBV9, the J call TRBJ2-2; D remains unclear. The CDR3 covers 14 residues. V lost 0 bases and J lost 5, with 8 bases in between. Germline assignment: CDR1 SGDLS and CDR2 YYNGEE. The CDR3 nucleotides read TGTGCCAGCAGCGTAGGGCTAGGTACCGGGGAGCTGTTTTTT. It translates to CASSVGLGTGELFF.

This chain connects TRBV7-2 to TRBJ2-1; 7 bases are shared with TRBD1. V lost 5 bases, J lost 3 bases, and 4 bases stayed unmatched. Germline CDR1 SGHTA, CDR2 FQGNSA. The CDR3 length is 14 residues. The CDR3 DNA is TGTGCCAGCAGCACAGGACAGGTCTACAATGAGCAGTTCTTC. This codes for CASSTGQVYNEQFF.

The chain has TRBV28 and TRBJ1-5, with D perhaps TRBD1 (5 bases). CDR3 length: 16 amino acids. Germline CDR1 is MDHEN and CDR2 is SYDVKM. The V end was cut by 6 bases, the J end by 4 bases, with 19 bases between. The CDR3 loop is CASRPWGGGRNQPQHF. For the CDR3, the DNA is TGTGCCAGCAGGCCCTGGGGGGGAGGGAGGAATCAGCCCCAGCATTTT.

This clone has just a few counts. In nucleotides, the CDR3 is TGTGCCAGCAGCAAAGACAGAGAAAAACTGTTTTTT. This translates into CASSKDREKLFF. This chain links TRBV2 with TRBJ1-4; D might be TRBD1 (5 bases). The germline gives CDR1 SNHLY, CDR2 FYNNEI. The CDR3 has 12 amino acids. Trimming took off 6 bases at V and 8 bases at J, with 10 bases between the two ends.

This clone showed up just a few times. The chain employs TRBV6-6 and TRBJ2-2; no clear D gene. Trimming removed 8 bases from V and 1 base from J, with 5 bases in between. The CDR3 has 12 amino acids. Germline V gene lookup returns CDR1 MNHNY and CDR2 SVGAGI (reference sequence). CDR3 DNA: TGTGCCAGCGGACGGAACACCGGGGAGCTGTTTTTT. Translation gives CASGRNTGELFF.

About this clone itself: Relative to the germline gene, one junction end is altered; a read error may explain this. The V call is TRBV29-1, the J call TRBJ1-1; a possible D gene is TRBD1 (5 bases). There are 13 residues in the CDR3. Germline lookup yields CDR1 SQVTM and CDR2 ANQGSEA. The DNA for the CDR3 is TGCAGCGTCGAAGGAAGGGGAAACACTGAAGCTTTCTTT. Its translation is CSVEGRGNTEAFF.

Only a few counts were recorded for this clone. The chain has TRBV10-2 and TRBJ1-5; D might be TRBD1 (6 bases). CDR3 length: 13 amino acids. Trimming stripped 5 bases from V and 4 bases from J, with 9 bases between. Germline-derived CDR1 and CDR2 are WSHSY and SAAADI. CDR3 amino acids: CASSSRGNQPQHF. CDR3 nucleotide sequence: TGCGCCAGCAGTTCCAGGGGAAATCAGCCCCAGCATTTT.

This chain joins TRBV7-9 and TRBJ1-6; D remains ambiguous. The germline CDR1 and CDR2 sequences are SEHNR and FQNEAQ (reference sequence). V was trimmed by 0 bases and J by 7 bases, leaving 4 bases between them. The CDR3 is 13 residues long. CDR3 sequence reads: CASSLAGNSPLHF. The CDR3 DNA reads TGTGCCAGCAGCTTAGCTGGGAATTCACCCCTCCACTTT.

The chain carries TRBV7-9 and TRBJ1-1, with D perhaps TRBD1 (5 bases). Trimming cost V 5 bases and J 0 bases, with 22 bases left between them. The germline V gene encodes CDR1 SEHNR and CDR2 FQNEAQ (reference sequence). The CDR3 totals 18 residues. In DNA form, the CDR3 reads TGTGCCAGCAGCCCAATTAGGATGGGGCTGTCTATGAACACTGAAGCTTTCTTT. As protein: CASSPIRMGLSMNTEAFF.